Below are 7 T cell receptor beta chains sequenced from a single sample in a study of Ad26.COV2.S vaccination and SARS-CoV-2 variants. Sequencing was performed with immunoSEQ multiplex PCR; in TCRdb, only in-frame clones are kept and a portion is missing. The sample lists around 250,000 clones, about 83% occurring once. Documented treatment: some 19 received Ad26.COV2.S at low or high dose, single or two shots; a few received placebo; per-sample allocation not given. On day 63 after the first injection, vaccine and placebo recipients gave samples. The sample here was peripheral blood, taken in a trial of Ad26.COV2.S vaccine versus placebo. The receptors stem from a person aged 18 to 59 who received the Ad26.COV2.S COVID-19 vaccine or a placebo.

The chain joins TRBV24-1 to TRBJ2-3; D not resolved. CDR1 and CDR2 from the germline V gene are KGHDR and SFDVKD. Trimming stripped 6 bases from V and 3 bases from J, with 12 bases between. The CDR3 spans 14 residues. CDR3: CATSKDGHTDTQYF. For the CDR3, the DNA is TGTGCCACCAGTAAGGACGGTCATACAGATACGCAGTATTTT.

The CDR3 here is CASRTGKWQFF. DNA of the CDR3: TGTGCCAGTAGGACAGGGAAGTGGCAGTTCTTC. The V call is TRBV18, the J call TRBJ2-1; TRBD1 agrees at 8 bases. J lost 12 bases, V lost 9 bases, and 7 bases had no gene match. Germline V lookup: CDR1 KGHSH, CDR2 LQKENI. The CDR3 sequence is 11 residues long.

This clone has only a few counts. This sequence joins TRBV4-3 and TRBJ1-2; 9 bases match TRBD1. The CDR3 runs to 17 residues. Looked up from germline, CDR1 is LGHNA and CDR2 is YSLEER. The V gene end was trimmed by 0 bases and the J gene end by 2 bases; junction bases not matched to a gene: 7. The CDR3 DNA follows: TGCGCCAGCAGCCAAGATCGGGGGACAGGGAGGAACTATGGCTACACCTTC. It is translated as CASSQDRGTGRNYGYTF.

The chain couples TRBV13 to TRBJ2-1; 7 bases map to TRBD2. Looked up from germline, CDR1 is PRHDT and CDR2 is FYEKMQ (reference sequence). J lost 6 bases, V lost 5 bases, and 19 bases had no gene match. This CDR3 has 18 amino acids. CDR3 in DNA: TGTGCCAGCAGCATAACCCCCAAACTAGCGTTATCTGGCAATGAGCAGTTCTTC. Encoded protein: CASSITPKLALSGNEQFF.

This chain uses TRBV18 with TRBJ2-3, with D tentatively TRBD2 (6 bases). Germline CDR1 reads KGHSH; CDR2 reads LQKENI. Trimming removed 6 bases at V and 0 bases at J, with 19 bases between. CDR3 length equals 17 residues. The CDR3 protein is CASSPLGLTTSTDTQYF. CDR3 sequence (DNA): TGTGCCAGCTCTCCGCTGGGACTCACCACTAGCACAGATACGCAGTATTTT.

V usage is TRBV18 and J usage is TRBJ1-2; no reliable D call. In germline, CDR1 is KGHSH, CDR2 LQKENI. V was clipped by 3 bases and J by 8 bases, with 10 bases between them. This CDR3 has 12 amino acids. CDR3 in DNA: TGTGCCAGCTCACCGGATTTAGTAGGCTACACCTTC. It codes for CASSPDLVGYTF.

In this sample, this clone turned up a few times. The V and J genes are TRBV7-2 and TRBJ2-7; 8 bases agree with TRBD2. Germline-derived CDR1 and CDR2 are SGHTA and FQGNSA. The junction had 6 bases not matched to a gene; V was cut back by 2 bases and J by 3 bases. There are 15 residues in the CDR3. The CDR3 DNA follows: TGTGCCAGCAGCTTAATGGCGGGGGGTCTCTACGAGCAGTACTTC. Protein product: CASSLMAGGLYEQYF.